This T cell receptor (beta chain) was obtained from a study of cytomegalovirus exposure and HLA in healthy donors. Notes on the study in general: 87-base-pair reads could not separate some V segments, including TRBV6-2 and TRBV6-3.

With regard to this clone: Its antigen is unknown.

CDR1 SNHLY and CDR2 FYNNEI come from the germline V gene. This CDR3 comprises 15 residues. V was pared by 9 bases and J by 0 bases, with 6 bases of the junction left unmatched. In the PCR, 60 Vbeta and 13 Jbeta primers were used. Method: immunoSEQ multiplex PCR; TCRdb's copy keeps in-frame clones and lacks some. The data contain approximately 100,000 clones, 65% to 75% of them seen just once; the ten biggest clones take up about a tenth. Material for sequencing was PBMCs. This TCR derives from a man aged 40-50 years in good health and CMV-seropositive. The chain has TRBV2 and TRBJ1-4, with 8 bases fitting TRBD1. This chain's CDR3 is CARQGGEATNEKLFF. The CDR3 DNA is TGTGCCAGACAGGGGGGGGAGGCAACTAATGAAAAACTGTTTTTT.